Below, 11 T cell receptor beta chains from the same sample are listed, as sequenced in a study of vaccination effects on CD4 cells after COVID-19. Antigen-specific CD4+ T cells expanded by the ViraFEST assay with viral peptide pools were then sequenced. CD4+ T cell isolation took place after less than 13 days of culture. Each vaccine recipient was nucleocapsid antibody negative and had no prior SARS-CoV-2 infection. These receptors lack a known antigen. TCRdb's table, derived via immunoSEQ multiplex PCR, lists solely in-frame clones and lacks some. Among about 27,000 clones listed, roughly two thirds were seen once. Specimen: CD4+ T cells from PBMCs cultured with SARS-CoV-2 spike peptides, collected before COVID-19 vaccination. Receptors originate from a human donor who received a COVID-19 vaccine.

The V and J genes are TRBV5-6 and TRBJ2-3, with D possibly matching TRBD1 (5 bases). CDR3 length: 14 residues. Trimming shortened V by 4 bases and J by 2 bases, and 11 bases separated the two germline ends. Looked up from germline, CDR1 is SGHDT and CDR2 is YYEEEE. The CDR3 nucleotides read TGTGCCAGCAGCCAAGGACACTACACAGATACGCAGTATTTT. Translation: CASSQGHYTDTQYF.

The chain combines TRBV5-6 with TRBJ2-1; D is ambiguous. V was cut by 6 bases and J by 4 bases, with 11 bases left in between. Looked up from germline, CDR1 is SGHDT and CDR2 is YYEEEE. The CDR3 loop spans 13 amino acids. The chain's CDR3 is CASTLGFYNEQFF. CDR3 sequence (DNA): TGTGCCAGCACCCTCGGATTTTACAATGAGCAGTTCTTC.

This clone was recorded a few times. V and J are TRBV4-1 and TRBJ2-7, with a possible D match to TRBD2 (7 bases). CDR1 and CDR2 (germline): MGHRA, YSYEKL. The CDR3 consists of 16 residues. V lost 0 bases and J 2 bases, leaving 14 bases between the germline ends. CDR3 coding DNA: TGCGCCAGCAGCCAAGAAGAGGGAGGGGGGGCCTACGAGCAGTACTTC. Residues: CASSQEEGGGAYEQYF.

J is TRBJ2-4 and V is TRBV12-5; a possible D gene is TRBD1 (5 bases). This CDR3 spans 20 amino acids. Germline CDR1 and CDR2: LGHNT and FRNRAP. V was shortened by 0 bases and J by 0 bases, with 21 bases between the two germline ends. CDR3 sequence: CASGLVLVGMTDLAKNIQYF. CDR3 nucleotides: TGTGCTAGTGGTTTGGTACTGGTCGGAATGACAGACCTAGCCAAAAACATTCAGTACTTC.

CDR3 coding DNA: TGCGCCAGCAGGGAATCTGGGGCCAACGTCCTGACTTTC. It yields the protein CASRESGANVLTF. The chain joins TRBV5-1 to TRBJ2-6; D gene uncertain. Germline-derived CDR1 and CDR2 are SGHRS and YFSETQ. V dropped 5 bases and J dropped 1 base, with 4 bases sitting between them. The CDR3 length is 13 residues.

The genes are TRBV7-9 and TRBJ1-4, with 7 bases that match TRBD1. The germline V gene has CDR1 SEHNR and CDR2 FQNEAQ (reference sequence). V trimming: 1 base; J trimming: 5 bases; junction bases outside the gene matches: 1. The CDR3 has 14 amino acids. The chain's CDR3 is CASSLEQGNEKLFF. The CDR3 DNA sequence: TGTGCCAGCAGCTTAGAACAGGGGAATGAAAAACTGTTTTTT.

CDR3 sequence (DNA): TGTGCCATCAGCCCCAAGTTGGGACAGAACACCGGGGAGCTGTTTTTT. Protein sequence: CAISPKLGQNTGELFF. V gene TRBV10-3 combines with J gene TRBJ2-2; maybe TRBD1 (6 bases). This CDR3 spans 16 amino acids. CDR1 and CDR2 from the germline V gene are ENHRY and SYGVKD. V gave up 6 bases and J gave up 1 base, with 15 bases separating them.

J is TRBJ2-3 and V is TRBV27, with TRBD2 identical over 12 bases. Germline CDR1 reads MNHEY; CDR2 reads SMNVEV (reference sequence). This CDR3 is 16 amino acids long. V lost 9 bases and J lost 3; bases outside the gene matches: 10. The CDR3 region has the DNA TGTGCCAGGAGACTAGCGGGAGTCAGGAGTACAGATACGCAGTATTTT. Protein sequence: CARRLAGVRSTDTQYF.

The chain combines TRBV5-1 with TRBJ2-7, with 9 bases that match TRBD1. The CDR3 totals 15 residues. J gave up 6 bases and V 3 bases, and 10 bases lay outside the gene matches. Germline V gene lookup returns CDR1 SGHRS and CDR2 YFSETQ. The CDR3 sequence: CASSYPGQGLAEQYF. Here the CDR3 DNA reads TGCGCCAGCAGCTACCCGGGACAGGGACTTGCCGAGCAGTACTTC.

The rearrangement links TRBV9 to TRBJ2-5; TRBD1 matches 8 bases. J gave up 5 bases and V 0 bases, and 9 bases lay outside the gene matches. Looked up from germline, CDR1 is SGDLS and CDR2 is YYNGEE. The CDR3 is made up of 16 amino acids. The chain's CDR3 is CASSVATDRGMETQYF. As DNA, the CDR3 is TGTGCCAGCAGCGTAGCTACCGACAGGGGTATGGAGACCCAGTACTTC.

This clone was counted a few times. The chain is built from TRBV6-2 or TRBV6-3 and TRBJ2-2, with 10 positions matching TRBD2. Germline CDR1 and CDR2: MNHEY and SVGEGT. The length of the CDR3 is 18 residues. V lost 0 bases to trimming and J lost 6 bases; unmatched junction nucleotides: 10. The CDR3 protein is CASSYSVGPSGGPGELFF. CDR3 coding DNA: TGTGCCAGCAGTTACTCGGTGGGGCCTAGCGGGGGTCCCGGGGAGCTGTTTTTT.